The clone carrying this T cell receptor beta chain was counted between two and nine times. This record belongs to a study of blood T cell repertoires in COVID-19. Across the whole study: The United States, Italy and Spain provided the acute and convalescent COVID-19 samples. PBMCs, B-cell-depleted T cells, or T cells provided the cDNA or gDNA that made up the material.

This CDR3 comprises 16 residues. Germline trimming cut 3 bases from V and 2 bases from J; bases unmatched to any gene: 5. The germline gives CDR1 SGDLS, CDR2 YYNGEE. Authors' processing steps: The assay estimated nucleated cells by amplifying reference gene primers. Assay: immunoSEQ multiplex PCR; the TCRdb copy retains only in-frame clones and omits some. V and J calls and clone size are copied from that table; D and trimming were computed from the DNA. The sample consists of about 350,000 clones, about 88% of them appearing once. V gene TRBV9 combines with J gene TRBJ2-3, with TRBD2 matching over 11 bases. Material: peripheral blood. This sequence was found in a woman aged 60 to 75 with COVID-19, enrolled during active disease. Here the CDR3 reads CASSATTSGDTDTQYF. For the CDR3, the DNA is TGTGCCAGCAGCGCTACGACTAGCGGGGACACAGATACGCAGTATTTT. The whole variable domain, filled in from reference TRBV9 and TRBJ2-3, reads DSGVTQTPKHLITATGQRVTLRCSPRSGDLSVYWYQQSLDQGLQFLIQYYNGEERAKGNILERFSAQQFPDLHSELNLSSLELGDSALYFCASSATTSGDTDTQYFGPGTRLTVL.